These 3 T cell receptor beta chains came from one sample sequenced in a study of blood T cell repertoires in COVID-19. Assay: immunoSEQ multiplex PCR; the TCRdb copy retains only in-frame clones and omits some. This sample carries about 220,000 clones, approximately 84% of them seen once, and the ten largest clones take approximately 3%. The material sequenced was peripheral blood. All receptors come from a woman aged 30 to 39 who had recovered from COVID-19.

V usage is TRBV4-1 and J usage is TRBJ2-3; possible D gene TRBD2, 6 bases. CDR1 and CDR2 (germline): MGHRA, YSYEKL. Trimming shortened V by 0 bases and J by 2 bases, and 12 bases separated the two germline ends. This CDR3 contains 16 residues. The CDR3 protein is CASSQDRAGLTDTQYF. CDR3 sequence (DNA): TGCGCCAGCAGCCAAGACCGAGCGGGCCTCACAGATACGCAGTATTTT.

The chain links TRBV28 to TRBJ2-7, with a possible D match to TRBD2 (6 bases). This CDR3 region has 16 residues. Germline loops: CDR1 MDHEN, CDR2 SYDVKM. Trimming shortened V by 1 base and J by 0 bases, and 13 bases separated the two germline ends. The CDR3 is CASSLSQGGRSYEQYF. CDR3 in DNA: TGTGCCAGCAGTTTATCCCAGGGAGGACGCTCCTACGAGCAGTACTTC.

The V and J genes are TRBV10-3 and TRBJ1-2; D gene unclear. The CDR3 totals 12 residues. Germline-derived CDR1 and CDR2 are ENHRY and SYGVKD. V shed 4 bases and J shed 3 bases, with 6 bases lying between them. This chain's CDR3 is CAISGPDYGYTF. The DNA for the CDR3 is TGTGCCATCAGTGGTCCGGACTATGGCTACACCTTC.